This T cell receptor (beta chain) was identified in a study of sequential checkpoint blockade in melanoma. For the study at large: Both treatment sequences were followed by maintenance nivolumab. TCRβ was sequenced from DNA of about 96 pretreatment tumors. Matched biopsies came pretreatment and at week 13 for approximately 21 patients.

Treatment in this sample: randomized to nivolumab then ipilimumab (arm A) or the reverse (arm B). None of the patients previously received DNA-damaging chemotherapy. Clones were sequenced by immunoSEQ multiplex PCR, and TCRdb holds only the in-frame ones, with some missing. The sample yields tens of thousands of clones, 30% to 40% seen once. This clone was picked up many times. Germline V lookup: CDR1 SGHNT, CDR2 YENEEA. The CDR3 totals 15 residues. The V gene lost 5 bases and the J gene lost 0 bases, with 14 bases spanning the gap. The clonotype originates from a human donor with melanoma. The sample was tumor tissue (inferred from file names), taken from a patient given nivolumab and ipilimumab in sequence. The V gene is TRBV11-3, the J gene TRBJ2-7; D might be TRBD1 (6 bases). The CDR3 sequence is CASSRLDSNSYEQYF. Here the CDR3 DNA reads TGTGCCAGCAGCCGACTGGACAGCAACTCCTACGAGCAGTACTTC.